The clone carrying this T cell receptor (beta chain) has a count of ten or more. The CDR3 loop spans 15 amino acids. Germline V gene sequence: CDR1 SNHLY, CDR2 FYNNEI. V lost 11 bases to trimming and J lost 1 base, with 20 bases between them. The data were taken from a study of T cells in Graves' hyperthyroidism and ophthalmopathy. TCR beta CDR3 region amplification was performed from RNA transcripts. An initial round of RT-PCR targeting the TCR CDR3 relied on the HTBI primer set. MiXCR was run by TCRdb on the multiplex PCR reads, yielding one entry per CDR3 protein. The table includes hundreds of thousands of distinct CDR3 sequences, under 15% detected once.

This clonotype originated in a woman aged 18-29 years with Graves' hyperthyroidism. The chain combines TRBV2 with TRBJ1-1, with D possibly TRBD1 on 5 matching bases. The sequencing input was blood. CDR3 nucleotide sequence: TGTGCCGGCACTCTCGGGGGTTCGGGGAACACTGAAGCTTTCTTT. Translating it yields CAGTLGGSGNTEAFF.